This T cell receptor beta chain came from a study of naive and memory T cell subsets. General study points: Potentially, T cell activation and differentiation skew this RNA-based measurement.

This clonotype was counted many times. Its cognate antigen is unknown. V was clipped by 4 bases and J by 2 bases, with 14 bases between them. This CDR3 spans 15 amino acids. Germline V gives CDR1 MDHEN, CDR2 SYDVKM. A UMI-containing oligonucleotide was joined by 3' ligation to the TCR cDNA template. RNA was extracted from under 3 ml of whole blood of healthy adults. Reverse transcription used DNase-treated unsorted total RNA, aiming for roughly 1 to 1000 ng. Amplification of ligated cDNA took four PCR rounds with SP2 and nested alpha and beta constant primers. Reverse transcription of blood and skin TCR RNA was primed at alpha and beta constant regions. TCRdb itself ran the 5' RACE reads through MiXCR, one entry per CDR3 protein. The data contain approximately 49,000 distinct CDR3 sequences, approximately 4.5% of them singletons.

This TCR came from a female donor in good health. The chain carries TRBV28 and TRBJ1-1, with D possibly being TRBD1 (5 bases). CDR3 DNA: TGTGCCAGCAGTTCCCCCACGGGGGTTAACACTGAAGCTTTCTTT. Translated, it gives CASSSPTGVNTEAFF.